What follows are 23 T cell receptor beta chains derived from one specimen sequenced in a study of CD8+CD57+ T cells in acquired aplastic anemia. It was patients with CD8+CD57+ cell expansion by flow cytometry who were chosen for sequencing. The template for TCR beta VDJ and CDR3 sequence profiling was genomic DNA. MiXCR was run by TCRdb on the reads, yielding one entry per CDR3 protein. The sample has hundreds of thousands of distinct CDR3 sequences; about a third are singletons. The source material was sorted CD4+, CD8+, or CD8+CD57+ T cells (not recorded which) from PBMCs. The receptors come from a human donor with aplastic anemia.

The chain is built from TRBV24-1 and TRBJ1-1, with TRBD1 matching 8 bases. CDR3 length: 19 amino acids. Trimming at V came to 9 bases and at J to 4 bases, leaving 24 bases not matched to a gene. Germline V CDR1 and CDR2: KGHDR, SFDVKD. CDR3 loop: CATPQFDQLPGQVSTEAFF. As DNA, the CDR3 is TGTGCCACCCCTCAATTTGATCAACTTCCGGGACAGGTAAGCACTGAAGCTTTCTTT.

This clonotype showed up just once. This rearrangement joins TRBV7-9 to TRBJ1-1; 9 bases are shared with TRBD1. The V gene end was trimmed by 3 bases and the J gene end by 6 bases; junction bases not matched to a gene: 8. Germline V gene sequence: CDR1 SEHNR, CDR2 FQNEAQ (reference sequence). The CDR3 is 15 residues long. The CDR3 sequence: CASSFQGQGRAEAFF. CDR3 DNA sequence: TGTGCCAGCAGCTTCCAAGGACAGGGGAGAGCTGAAGCTTTCTTT.

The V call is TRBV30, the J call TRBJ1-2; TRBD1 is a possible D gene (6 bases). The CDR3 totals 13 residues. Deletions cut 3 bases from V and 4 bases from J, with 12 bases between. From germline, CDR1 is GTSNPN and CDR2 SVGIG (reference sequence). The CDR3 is CAWSGGATYGYTF. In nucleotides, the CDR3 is TGTGCCTGGAGCGGGGGGGCCACCTATGGCTACACCTTC.

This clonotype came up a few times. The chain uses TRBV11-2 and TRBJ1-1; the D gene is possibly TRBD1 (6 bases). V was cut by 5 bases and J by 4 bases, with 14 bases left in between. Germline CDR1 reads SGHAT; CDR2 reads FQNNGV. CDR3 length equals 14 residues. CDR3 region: CASSLLRGGTEAFF. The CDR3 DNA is TGTGCCAGCAGCCTCCTTAGGGGGGGCACTGAAGCTTTCTTT.

The DNA of the CDR3 is TGTGCCAGCAGTACGACCGAGACTAACTATGGCTACACCTTC. It yields the protein CASSTTETNYGYTF. This chain uses TRBV25-1 with TRBJ1-2, with D hard to call. Per the germline V gene, CDR1 is MGHDK and CDR2 is SYGVNS. CDR3 length: 14 amino acids. Trimming pared 5 bases from V and 0 bases from J, leaving 10 bases between.

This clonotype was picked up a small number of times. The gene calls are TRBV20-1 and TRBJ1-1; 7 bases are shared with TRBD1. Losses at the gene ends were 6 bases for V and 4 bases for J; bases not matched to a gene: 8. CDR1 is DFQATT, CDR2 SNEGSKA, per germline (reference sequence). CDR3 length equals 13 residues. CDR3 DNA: TGCAGTGCGAAACAGGGGAGGCTCACTGAAGCTTTCTTT. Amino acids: CSAKQGRLTEAFF.

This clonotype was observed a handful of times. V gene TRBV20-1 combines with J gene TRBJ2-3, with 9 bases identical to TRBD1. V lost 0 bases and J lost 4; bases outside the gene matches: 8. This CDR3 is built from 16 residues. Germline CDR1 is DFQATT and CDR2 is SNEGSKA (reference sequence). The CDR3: CSARDRDRGAADTQYF. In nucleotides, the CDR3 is TGCAGTGCTAGAGATCGCGACAGGGGGGCGGCAGATACGCAGTATTTT.

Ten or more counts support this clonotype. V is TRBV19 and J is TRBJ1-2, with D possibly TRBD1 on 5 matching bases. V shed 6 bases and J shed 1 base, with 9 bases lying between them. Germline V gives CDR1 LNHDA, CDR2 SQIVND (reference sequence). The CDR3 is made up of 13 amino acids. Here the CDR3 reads CASRRGLNYGYTF. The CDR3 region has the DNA TGTGCCAGTAGGAGGGGTCTTAACTATGGCTACACCTTC. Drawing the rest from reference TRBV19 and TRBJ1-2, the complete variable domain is DGGITQSPKYLFRKEGQNVTLSCEQNLNHDAMYWYRQDPGQGLRLIYYSQIVNDFQKGDIAEGYSVSREKKESFPLTVTSAQKNPTAFYLCASRRGLNYGYTFGSGTRLTVV.

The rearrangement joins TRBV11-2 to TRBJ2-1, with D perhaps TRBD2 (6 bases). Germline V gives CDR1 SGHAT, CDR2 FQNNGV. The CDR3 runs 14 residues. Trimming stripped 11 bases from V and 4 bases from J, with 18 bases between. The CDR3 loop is CAVGTPGLYNEQFF. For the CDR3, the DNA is TGTGCCGTTGGTACTCCGGGACTTTACAATGAGCAGTTCTTC. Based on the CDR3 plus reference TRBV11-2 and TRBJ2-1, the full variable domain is EAGVAQSPRYKIIEKRQSVAFWCNPISGHATLYWYQQILGQGPKLLIQFQNNGVVDDSQLPKDRFSAERLKGVDSTLKIQPAKLEDSAVYLCAVGTPGLYNEQFFGPGTRLTVL.

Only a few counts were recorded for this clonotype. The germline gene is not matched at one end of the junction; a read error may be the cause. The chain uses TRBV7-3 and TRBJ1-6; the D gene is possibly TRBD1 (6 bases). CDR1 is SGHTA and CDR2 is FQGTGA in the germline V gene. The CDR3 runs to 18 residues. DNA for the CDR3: TGTGCCAGCACCAATTATCAAATACAGGGTACTTATAATTCGCCCCTCCACTTT. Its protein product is CASTNYQIQGTYNSPLHF.

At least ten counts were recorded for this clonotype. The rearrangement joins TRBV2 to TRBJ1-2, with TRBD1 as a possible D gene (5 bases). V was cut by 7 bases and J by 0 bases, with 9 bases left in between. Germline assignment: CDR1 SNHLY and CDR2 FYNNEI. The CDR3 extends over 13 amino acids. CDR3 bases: TGTGCCAGCACGAGGGGAGCTAACTATGGCTACACCTTC. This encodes CASTRGANYGYTF.

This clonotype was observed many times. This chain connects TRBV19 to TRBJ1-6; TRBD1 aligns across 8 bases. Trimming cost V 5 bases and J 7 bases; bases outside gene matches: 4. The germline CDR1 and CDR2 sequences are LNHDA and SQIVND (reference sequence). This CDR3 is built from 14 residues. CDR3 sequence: CASSVGQVNSPLHF. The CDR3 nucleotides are TGTGCCAGTAGTGTGGGACAGGTGAATTCACCCCTCCACTTT.

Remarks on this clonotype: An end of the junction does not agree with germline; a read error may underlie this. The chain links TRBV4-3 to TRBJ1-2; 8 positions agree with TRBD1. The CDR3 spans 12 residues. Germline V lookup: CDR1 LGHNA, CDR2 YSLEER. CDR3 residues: CASSQPEGQVFF. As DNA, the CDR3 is TGCGCCAGCAGCCAACCCGAGGGACAGGTCTTTTTC.

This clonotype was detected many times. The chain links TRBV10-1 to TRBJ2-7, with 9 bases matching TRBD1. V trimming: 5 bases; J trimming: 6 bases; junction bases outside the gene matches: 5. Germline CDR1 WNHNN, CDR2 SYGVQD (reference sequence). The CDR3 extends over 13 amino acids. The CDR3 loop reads CASSRDRAGEQYF. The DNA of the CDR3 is TGCGCCAGCAGTCGGGACAGGGCTGGCGAGCAGTACTTC.

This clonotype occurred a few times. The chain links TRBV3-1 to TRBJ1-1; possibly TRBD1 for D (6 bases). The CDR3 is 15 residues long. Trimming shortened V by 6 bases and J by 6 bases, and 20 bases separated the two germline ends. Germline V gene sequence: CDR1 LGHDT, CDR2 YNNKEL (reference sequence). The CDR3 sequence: CASSPRAYRDSEAFF. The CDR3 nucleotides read TGTGCCAGCAGTCCAAGAGCTTACAGGGACTCTGAAGCTTTCTTT. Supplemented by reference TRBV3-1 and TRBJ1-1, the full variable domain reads DTAVSQTPKYLVTQMGNDKSIKCEQNLGHDTMYWYKQDSKKFLKIMFSYNNKELIINETVPNRFSPKSPDKAHLNLHINSLELGDSAVYFCASSPRAYRDSEAFFGQGTRLTVV.

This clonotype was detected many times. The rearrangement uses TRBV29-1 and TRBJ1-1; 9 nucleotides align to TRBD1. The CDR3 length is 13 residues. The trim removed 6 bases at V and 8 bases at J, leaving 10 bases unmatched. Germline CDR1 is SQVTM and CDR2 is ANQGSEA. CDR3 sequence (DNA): TGCAGCGTCGCATCGGACAGGGGAGGGGAAGCTTTCTTT. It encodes CSVASDRGGEAFF.

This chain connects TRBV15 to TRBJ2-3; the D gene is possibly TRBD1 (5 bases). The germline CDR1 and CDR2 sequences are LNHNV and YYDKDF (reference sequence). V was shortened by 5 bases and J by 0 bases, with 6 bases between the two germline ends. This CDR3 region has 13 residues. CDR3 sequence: CATSGASTDTQYF. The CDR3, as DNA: TGTGCCACCAGCGGGGCTAGCACAGATACGCAGTATTTT. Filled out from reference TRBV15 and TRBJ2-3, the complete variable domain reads DAMVIQNPRYQVTQFGKPVTLSCSQTLNHNVMYWYQQKSSQAPKLLFHYYDKDFNNEADTPDNFQSRRPNTSFCFLDIRSPGLGDTAMYLCATSGASTDTQYFGPGTRLTVL.

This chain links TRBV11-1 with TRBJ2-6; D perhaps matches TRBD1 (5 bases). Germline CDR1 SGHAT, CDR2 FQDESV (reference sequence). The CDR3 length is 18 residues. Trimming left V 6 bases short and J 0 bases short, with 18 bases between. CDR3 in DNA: TGTGCCAGCAGTTTTAATCAGGGTCAGAGCTCTGGGGCCAACGTCCTGACTTTC. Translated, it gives CASSFNQGQSSGANVLTF.

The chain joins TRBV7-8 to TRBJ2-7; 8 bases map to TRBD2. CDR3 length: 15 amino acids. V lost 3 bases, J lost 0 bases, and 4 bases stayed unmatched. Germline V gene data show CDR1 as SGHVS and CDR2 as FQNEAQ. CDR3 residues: CASSFIAGSSYEQYF. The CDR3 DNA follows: TGTGCCAGCAGCTTCATAGCGGGGAGCTCCTACGAGCAGTACTTC.

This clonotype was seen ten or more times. For the CDR3, the DNA is TGTGCCAGCTTCCGAGGGGTTACAGCGGATACGCAGTATTTT. It codes for CASFRGVTADTQYF. The chain carries TRBV2 and TRBJ2-3; tentatively, D is TRBD1 or TRBD2 (5 bases each). Trimming took off 8 bases at V and 6 bases at J, with 18 bases between the two ends. CDR3 length equals 14 residues. Germline-derived CDR1 and CDR2 are SNHLY and FYNNEI.

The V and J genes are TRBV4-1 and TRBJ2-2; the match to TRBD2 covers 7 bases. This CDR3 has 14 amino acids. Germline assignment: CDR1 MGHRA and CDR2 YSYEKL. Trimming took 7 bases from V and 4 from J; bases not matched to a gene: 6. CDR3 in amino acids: CASTREGTTGELFF. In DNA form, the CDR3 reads TGCGCCAGCACCAGGGAGGGAACCACCGGGGAGCTGTTTTTT.

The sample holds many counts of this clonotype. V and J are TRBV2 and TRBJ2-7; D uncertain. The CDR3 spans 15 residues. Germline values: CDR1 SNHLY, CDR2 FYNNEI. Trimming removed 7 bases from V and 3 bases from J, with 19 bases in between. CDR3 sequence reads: CASTDVWAEHYEQYF. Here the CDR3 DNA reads TGTGCCAGCACTGACGTATGGGCAGAGCACTACGAGCAGTACTTC.

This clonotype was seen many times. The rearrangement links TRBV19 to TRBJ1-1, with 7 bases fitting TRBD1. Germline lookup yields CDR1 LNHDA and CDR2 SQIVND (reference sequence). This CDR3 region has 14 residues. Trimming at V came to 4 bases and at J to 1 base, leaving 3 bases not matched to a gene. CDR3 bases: TGTGCCAGTAGTAACCGGGACAGGAACACTGAAGCTTTCTTT. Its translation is CASSNRDRNTEAFF.